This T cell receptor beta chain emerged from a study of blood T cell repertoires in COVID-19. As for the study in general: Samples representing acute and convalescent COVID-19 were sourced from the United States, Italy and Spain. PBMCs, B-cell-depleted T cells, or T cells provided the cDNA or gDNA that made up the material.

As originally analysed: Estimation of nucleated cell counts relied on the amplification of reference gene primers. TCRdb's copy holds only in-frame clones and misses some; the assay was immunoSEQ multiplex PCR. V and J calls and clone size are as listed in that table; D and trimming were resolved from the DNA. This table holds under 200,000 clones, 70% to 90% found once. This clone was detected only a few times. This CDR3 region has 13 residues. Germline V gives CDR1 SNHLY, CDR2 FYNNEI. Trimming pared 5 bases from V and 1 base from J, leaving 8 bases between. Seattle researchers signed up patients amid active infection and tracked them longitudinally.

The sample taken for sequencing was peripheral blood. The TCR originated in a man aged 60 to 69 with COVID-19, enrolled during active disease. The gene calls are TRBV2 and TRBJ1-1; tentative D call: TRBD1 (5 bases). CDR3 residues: CASSTDRNTEAFF. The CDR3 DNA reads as TGTGCCAGCAGTACCGACAGGAACACTGAAGCTTTCTTT.